The clone carrying this T cell receptor (beta chain) was observed a few times. Its antigen is as yet unknown. Unique molecular identifiers were built into the TCRbeta library. One entry per CDR3 protein results from TCRdb running MiXCR on the PCR reads. Here the sample spans fewer than 550,000 distinct CDR3 sequences, about an eighth being singletons. This specimen comes from a study of T-cell reconstitution after alpha-beta-depleted transplantation in children. Regarding the study as a whole: T-cell counts and diversity at one year post-transplant came mainly from newly produced T cells. Expanded graft clones, several hundred of them, were reportedly the source of alpha-beta T cells about two months after transplant.

The germline CDR1 and CDR2 sequences are LNHNV and YYDKDF (reference sequence). This CDR3 region has 21 residues. J lost 4 bases, V lost 1 base, and 22 bases had no gene match. The rearrangement links TRBV15 to TRBJ2-1; the match to TRBD2 covers 7 bases. This clonotype was sampled from a female patient aged 2 to 10 who had a stem cell transplant for aplastic anemia, so the T cells may come from the graft donor. The sample in question was PBMCs, mostly from graft donor cells, obtained 180 days after TCRalphabeta/CD19-depleted stem cell transplant. The CDR3 nucleotides read TGTGCCACCAGCAGAGGGGGGTGGGAGGGCCCTATTCGAGGCTTTTACAATGAGCAGTTCTTC. As protein: CATSRGGWEGPIRGFYNEQFF.